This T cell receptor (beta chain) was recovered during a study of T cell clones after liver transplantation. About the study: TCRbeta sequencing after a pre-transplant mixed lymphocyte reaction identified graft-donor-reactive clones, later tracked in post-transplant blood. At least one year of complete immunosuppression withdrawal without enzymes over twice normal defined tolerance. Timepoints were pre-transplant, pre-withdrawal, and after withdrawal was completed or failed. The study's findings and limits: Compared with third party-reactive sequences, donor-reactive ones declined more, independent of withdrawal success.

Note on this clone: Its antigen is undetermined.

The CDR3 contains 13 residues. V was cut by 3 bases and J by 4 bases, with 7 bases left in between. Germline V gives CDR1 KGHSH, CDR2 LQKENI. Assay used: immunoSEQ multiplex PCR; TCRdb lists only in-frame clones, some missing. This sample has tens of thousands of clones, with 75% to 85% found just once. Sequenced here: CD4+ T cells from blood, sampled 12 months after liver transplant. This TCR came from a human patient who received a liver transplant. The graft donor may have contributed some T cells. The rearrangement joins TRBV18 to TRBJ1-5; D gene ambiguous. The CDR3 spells CASSPTQNQPQHF. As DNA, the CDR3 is TGTGCCAGCTCACCGACCCAAAATCAGCCCCAGCATTTT.